These 29 T cell receptor beta chains were all obtained from the same sample, sequenced in a study of identical twins. TCRdb re-analysed the 5' RACE reads in MiXCR, keeping a single row per CDR3 protein. The sample gives 200,000 to 250,000 distinct CDR3 sequences, 7.5% of which show up once; 1.9% is in the top ten. These same data were also listed under a study on yellow fever vaccine responses in identical twins.

Sequenced material: memory (CD45RO+) T cells sorted from blood. The receptor set was obtained from a woman aged 18-29 years in good health.

This clonotype was found many times. V gene TRBV7-2 combines with J gene TRBJ1-3; possible D gene TRBD1, 6 bases. The CDR3 sequence is 14 residues long. Per the germline V gene, CDR1 is SGHTA and CDR2 is FQGNSA. Between the trimmed V and J ends, which lost 6 bases and 4 bases, there was a span of 13 bases. The CDR3 DNA reads TGTGCCAGCAGAGAGGGGGGCTCAGGAAACACCATATATTTT. This codes for CASREGGSGNTIYF.

This clonotype was detected only a few times. The chain joins TRBV20-1 to TRBJ2-2; 9 bases align to TRBD1. Per germline, CDR1 DFQATT and CDR2 SNEGSKA (reference sequence). Trimming took 5 bases from V and 7 from J; bases not matched to a gene: 5. The CDR3 is 13 residues long. The CDR3 nucleotides are TGCAGTGCTGCCGGGACAGGGAACGGGGAGCTGTTTTTT. Translation gives CSAAGTGNGELFF.

This clonotype was detected a few times. The chain links TRBV6-2 or TRBV6-3 to TRBJ2-3, with D unresolved. CDR3 length equals 16 residues. Per the germline V gene, CDR1 is MNHEY and CDR2 is SVGEGT. V lost 4 bases to trimming and J lost 2 bases, with 16 bases between them. The CDR3: CASSSGLRPSTDTQYF. The DNA of the CDR3 is TGTGCCAGCAGTTCTGGGCTACGGCCATCCACAGATACGCAGTATTTT.

This clonotype appeared many times. The chain is built from TRBV28 and TRBJ2-1; 8 nucleotides agree with TRBD1. V dropped 6 bases and J dropped 9; count of bases not matched to a gene: 19. The CDR3 has 17 residues. Germline CDR1 MDHEN, CDR2 SYDVKM. CDR3 nucleotides: TGTGCCAGCAGCTACCTTGGTGGACAGGGCCCTCACTCTGAGCAGTTCTTC. Residues: CASSYLGGQGPHSEQFF.

This clonotype has at least ten counts. V gene TRBV12-3 or TRBV12-4 combines with J gene TRBJ2-1; the match to TRBD2 covers 8 bases. Trimming cost V 6 bases and J 14 bases; bases outside gene matches: 9. The CDR3 is 12 amino acids. CDR3 nucleotides: TGTGCCAGCAGATTCCCGGGACTAGTGGAGTTCTTC. Protein: CASRFPGLVEFF.

The chain joins TRBV30 to TRBJ1-2; D unresolved. The CDR3 spans 11 residues. V lost 1 base and J 13 bases, leaving 13 bases between the germline ends. In germline, CDR1 is GTSNPN, CDR2 SVGIG (reference sequence). Here the CDR3 reads CAWSDPAGATF. The CDR3 DNA is TGTGCCTGGAGTGACCCGGCTGGCGCCACCTTC.

This clonotype has ten or more counts. The chain is built from TRBV20-1 and TRBJ2-1; 8 nucleotides match TRBD2. The germline CDR1 and CDR2 sequences are DFQATT and SNEGSKA (reference sequence). V was clipped by 6 bases and J by 2 bases; unmatched bases: 15. This CDR3 has 17 residues. This CDR3 reads CSAAPLTSAETYNEQFF. DNA for the CDR3: TGCAGTGCAGCCCCTTTGACTAGCGCGGAAACCTACAATGAGCAGTTCTTC.

This clonotype was counted ten times or more. The genes are TRBV12-3 or TRBV12-4 and TRBJ2-1, with 11 bases lining up with TRBD2. There are 15 residues in the CDR3. Trimming cost V 7 bases and J 7 bases; bases outside gene matches: 9. The CDR3 region is CASNRGTSGSNEQFF. DNA for the CDR3: TGTGCCAGCAACCGAGGGACTAGCGGATCGAATGAGCAGTTCTTC.

This clonotype was seen many times. The chain uses TRBV29-1 and TRBJ1-4; D is uncertain. The CDR3 contains 13 residues. V shed 4 bases and J shed 0 bases, with 6 bases lying between them. The germline V gene encodes CDR1 SQVTM and CDR2 ANQGSEA. The CDR3 loop reads CSVVDATNEKLFF. In DNA form, the CDR3 reads TGCAGCGTTGTCGATGCAACTAATGAAAAACTGTTTTTT.

This clonotype appeared many times. The rearrangement uses TRBV5-6 and TRBJ2-5; D is unclear. CDR3 length: 13 amino acids. Trimming left V 6 bases short and J 1 base short, with 10 bases between. Germline V gives CDR1 SGHDT, CDR2 YYEEEE. CDR3 bases: TGTGCCAGCAAGTTTGGTATCCAAGAGACCCAGTACTTC. Residues: CASKFGIQETQYF.

The rearrangement uses TRBV11-2 and TRBJ1-2; D gene uncertain. V gave up 4 bases and J gave up 5 bases, with 14 bases separating them. The germline V gene encodes CDR1 SGHAT and CDR2 FQNNGV. The CDR3 spans 14 residues. CDR3 DNA sequence: TGTGCCAGCAGCTCCCAGTCGGTTGGGTATGGCTACACCTTC. The encoded protein is CASSSQSVGYGYTF.

This clonotype was seen many times. The V call is TRBV29-1, the J call TRBJ1-5, with a tentative D call TRBD1 (6 bases). Germline lookup yields CDR1 SQVTM and CDR2 ANQGSEA. The CDR3 runs to 12 residues. The V end lost 4 bases, the J end lost 5 bases, and 9 bases lay between the germline ends. Here the CDR3 reads CSVGSGDQPQHF. The CDR3 DNA reads as TGCAGCGTTGGGTCAGGGGATCAGCCCCAGCATTTT.

This clonotype was seen ten or more times. The J gene is TRBJ2-3, the V gene TRBV5-1, with D hard to call. Germline assignment: CDR1 SGHRS and CDR2 YFSETQ. Between the trimmed V and J ends, which lost 0 bases and 5 bases, there was a span of 16 bases. The CDR3 runs to 16 residues. CDR3 region: CASSLAVLKVVDTQYF. CDR3 DNA: TGCGCCAGCAGCTTGGCCGTTCTAAAAGTTGTAGATACGCAGTATTTT.

With respect to this clonotype: Germline and junction disagree at one end, which may indicate a read error. The J gene is TRBJ2-1, the V gene TRBV7-3; 12 bases align to TRBD1. The CDR3 runs 16 residues. Germline V gives CDR1 SGHTA, CDR2 FQGTGA. The CDR3 is CASSWVGTGGYNEQLF. The DNA for the CDR3 is TGTGCCAGCAGCTGGGTGGGGACAGGGGGCTACAATGAGCAGCTCTTC.

This clonotype was counted many times. The chain carries TRBV12-3 or TRBV12-4 and TRBJ2-7; D might be TRBD1 (9 bases). This CDR3 is 15 amino acids long. V was clipped by 8 bases and J by 4 bases, with 21 bases between them. The CDR3 protein is CASGRGGTGTYEQYF. The CDR3, as DNA: TGTGCCAGCGGACGGGGGGGGACAGGGACGTACGAGCAGTACTTC.

This clonotype appeared a few times. The chain employs TRBV11-2 and TRBJ2-1; D is undetermined. With 0 bases removed from V and 4 bases from J, the gap between germline ends came to 10 bases. This CDR3 is 15 amino acids long. Germline CDR1 SGHAT, CDR2 FQNNGV. This CDR3 is CASSLDLIGYNEQFF. CDR3 coding DNA: TGTGCCAGCAGCTTAGATCTTATAGGTTACAATGAGCAGTTCTTC.

The chain carries TRBV3-1 and TRBJ2-5, with no clear D. This CDR3 has 12 residues. CDR1 is LGHDT, CDR2 YNNKEL, per germline (reference sequence). Trimming stripped 0 bases from V and 7 bases from J, with 6 bases between. Written as DNA, the CDR3 is TGTGCCAGCAGCCAAGACTTAGGGACCCAGTACTTC. This sequence encodes CASSQDLGTQYF.

In its sample, this clonotype was seen a few times. This rearrangement joins TRBV7-9 to TRBJ1-1, with unresolved D. V was trimmed by 0 bases and J by 4 bases, leaving 12 bases between them. The CDR3 spans 15 residues. The germline CDR1 and CDR2 sequences are SEHNR and FQNEAQ (reference sequence). Written as DNA, the CDR3 is TGTGCCAGCAGCTTAGCAGGTACGGCGGGCACTGAAGCTTTCTTT. This gives the protein CASSLAGTAGTEAFF.

This sequence joins TRBV20-1 and TRBJ2-1; 7 bases are a match to TRBD2. Germline lookup yields CDR1 DFQATT and CDR2 SNEGSKA (reference sequence). The CDR3 totals 15 residues. The CDR3 region is CIAQNARERPHEQFF. For the CDR3, the DNA is TGCATTGCCCAAAATGCGCGGGAGCGTCCGCATGAGCAGTTCTTC.

This clonotype was observed a few times. This chain joins TRBV28 and TRBJ1-5, with no clear D. The germline CDR1 and CDR2 sequences are MDHEN and SYDVKM. V lost 7 bases and J 0 bases, leaving 13 bases between the germline ends. This CDR3 region has 15 residues. The CDR3 spells CASIRGSFSNQPQHF. The CDR3 DNA reads TGTGCCAGCATACGGGGTTCGTTTAGCAATCAGCCCCAGCATTTT.

This clonotype was observed a handful of times. The chain has TRBV5-6 and TRBJ1-1; possibly TRBD1 for D (5 bases). This CDR3 region has 14 residues. Trimming took off 3 bases at V and 5 bases at J, with 14 bases between the two ends. In germline, CDR1 is SGHDT, CDR2 YYEEEE. CDR3 residues: CASSSGAGGTEAFF. CDR3 coding DNA: TGTGCCAGCAGCTCCGGGGCCGGGGGGACTGAAGCTTTCTTT.

This clonotype was observed many times. The rearrangement links TRBV28 to TRBJ2-3, with a tentative D call TRBD2 (5 bases). Germline loops: CDR1 MDHEN, CDR2 SYDVKM. V dropped 3 bases and J dropped 0 bases, with 7 bases sitting between them. The CDR3 is 14 residues long. The CDR3 nucleotides read TGTGCCAGCAGTTTTAGAGGGAGCACAGATACGCAGTATTTT. Its protein product is CASSFRGSTDTQYF. Full variable domain (missing parts from reference TRBV28 and TRBJ2-3): DVKVTQSSRYLVKRTGEKVFLECVQDMDHENMFWYRQDPGLGLRLIYFSYDVKMKEKGDIPEGYSVSREKKERFSLILESASTNQTSMYLCASSFRGSTDTQYFGPGTRLTVL.

J is TRBJ1-3 and V is TRBV20-1; 7 nucleotides align to TRBD1. Trimming at V came to 6 bases and at J to 4 bases, leaving 6 bases not matched to a gene. Germline V lookup: CDR1 DFQATT, CDR2 SNEGSKA (reference sequence). This CDR3 is built from 13 residues. This CDR3 reads CSARDSGGNTIYF. The CDR3 DNA follows: TGCAGTGCCCGGGACAGTGGGGGAAACACCATATATTTT.

This clonotype was counted ten times or more. V is TRBV7-2 and J is TRBJ1-1; 9 bases map to TRBD1. Germline lookup yields CDR1 SGHTA and CDR2 FQGNSA. The V segment lost 5 bases and the J segment 9 bases; nucleotides outside the gene matches: 4. This CDR3 has 12 residues. The CDR3, as DNA: TGTGCCAGCAGCCAGGGACAGGGTAAAGCTTTCTTT. Translation: CASSQGQGKAFF.

This clonotype showed up many times. The V call is TRBV5-1, the J call TRBJ2-1; perhaps TRBD2 as D (6 bases). CDR3 length equals 15 residues. Trimming stripped 4 bases from V and 5 bases from J, with 16 bases between. CDR1 is SGHRS and CDR2 is YFSETQ in the germline V gene. The CDR3 DNA reads TGCGCCAGCAGCAATGAGGGAGGCGTCCACAATGAGCAGTTCTTC. Encoded protein: CASSNEGGVHNEQFF.

The chain carries TRBV7-2 and TRBJ2-1; no definite D call. In germline, CDR1 is SGHTA, CDR2 FQGNSA. The germline V and J ends were trimmed by 6 bases and 7 bases, with 13 bases remaining between them. The CDR3 length is 13 residues. The DNA for the CDR3 is TGTGCCAGCAGGCTTGACTGGCAGAATGAGCAGTTCTTC. Translated: CASRLDWQNEQFF.

This clonotype was detected many times. The CDR3 DNA sequence: TGCGCCAGCAGCCCTACCACGCAGGGCACTGAAGCTTTCTTT. Amino acid sequence: CASSPTTQGTEAFF. The genes are TRBV5-1 and TRBJ1-1, with D maybe TRBD1 (5 bases). Per germline, CDR1 SGHRS and CDR2 YFSETQ. V was clipped by 4 bases and J by 4 bases, with 14 bases between them. The CDR3 is made up of 14 amino acids.

The chain combines TRBV20-1 with TRBJ1-1, with D tentatively TRBD1 (5 bases). This CDR3 is built from 13 residues. V lost 3 bases, J lost 2 bases, and 10 bases lay in between. Germline-derived CDR1 and CDR2 are DFQATT and SNEGSKA (reference sequence). This CDR3 is CSARAGHNTEAFF. In nucleotides, the CDR3 is TGCAGTGCTAGGGCAGGGCATAACACTGAAGCTTTCTTT.

This clonotype occurred many times. V and J are TRBV10-2 and TRBJ2-2; D unclear. V dropped 6 bases and J dropped 5 bases, with 10 bases sitting between them. Germline CDR1 reads WSHSY; CDR2 reads SAAADI. The CDR3 totals 13 residues. As DNA, the CDR3 is TGCGCCAGCAGCGAGACTGGGACCGGGGAGCTGTTTTTT. Translating gives CASSETGTGELFF.